This paragraph covers one T cell receptor (beta chain) sequence. What antigen it recognizes has not been identified. Base qualities are not provided; no much larger clone lies one nucleotide away. This sample is drawn from a study of response to subunit inactivated influenza vaccine (dated by TCRdb to the late 2010s). The study in broad terms: To follow how T cells responded to a trivalent subunit inactivated influenza vaccine, the researchers relied on deep quantitative profiling of the T cell receptor repertoire. Broad study findings and their caveats: It was suggested by the authors that each seasonal influenza vaccination may recruit only a limited number of new T cells.

The CDR3 has 16 amino acids, counting the end cysteine and phenylalanine. Only the CDR3 part of the read is kept: 48 bases, read in frame from the first base. CDR1 is given as MGHDK and CDR2 as SYGVNS, both from the germline V gene. After removal of 6 bases from V and 5 bases from J, the junction retains 10 bases not matched to a gene. Library construction relied on RT-PCR. TCRdb names Illumina HiSeq 2500 as the instrument used. The public sequencing data were trimmed at Q25 with fastp and processed into clonotypes with MiXCR by TCRdb, which kept only in-frame beta chains. Under each unique CDR3 protein, matching rows form one entry showing the most common genes and DNA. The sample table lists around 190,000 distinct CDR3 sequences, around 9% of them with a count of one. The ten most abundant clones make up about 11% of the sample.

The receptor chain draws on TRBV25-1 and TRBJ2-5, with TRBD2 identical over 12 junction bases. This clonotype was sampled from a man aged 45-65 years who received an inactivated influenza vaccine. Donor details come from another sample of the same person, matched by shared clones. The sequencing here drew on non-naive T cells sorted from PBMCs, taken on the day of vaccination. The cell subset or site label, read with the paper, signifies: memory T cell fraction. DNA sequence: TGTGCCAGCAGCGGACGACTAGCGGGAGTTCGGGAGACCCAGTACTTC. This codes for CASSGRLAGVRETQYF.